A selection of T cell receptor beta chains follows, all from one sample in a study of early T cells in non-severe SARS-CoV-2 infection. TCRdb independently ran MiXCR on the 5' RACE reads; one entry per CDR3 protein. This sample has 65,000 to 85,000 distinct CDR3 sequences, with around 13% found just once. The sequencing input was whole blood. Every receptor here comes from an adult who was a healthcare worker with PCR-confirmed SARS-CoV-2 infection or an uninfected control (not recorded which). The CDR3 runs from the conserved cysteine through the conserved F or W. Fields, in order: D gene, clone size, CDR3 length, J gene, V gene, CDR3 protein, CDR3 DNA. The D gene is left open where the match is weak. A row's size may be missing; if present it is once, few, many or a size class.

>TRBD2|many|15|TRBJ2-5|TRBV5-1
CASSLDGLAEETQYF
TGCGCCAGCAGCTTGGATGGACTAGCGGAAGAGACCCAGTACTTC
>TRBD1|many|17|TRBJ2-3|TRBV6-6
CASSLGRRTGTPDTQYF
TGTGCCAGCAGTTTGGGGCGCCGGACAGGGACTCCAGATACGCAGTATTTT
>.|many|15|TRBJ1-6|TRBV6-6
CASSPLGGADSPLHF
TGTGCCAGCAGCCCTCTCGGGGGCGCGGATTCACCCCTCCACTTT
>TRBD2|.|14|TRBJ2-1|TRBV5-6
CASSSLGLAGREFF
TGTGCCAGCAGCTCTTTGGGACTAGCGGGACGGGAGTTCTTC
>TRBD1|.|13|TRBJ2-2|TRBV3-1
CASSQSRDSKLFF
TGTGCCAGCAGCCAAAGCCGGGACAGTAAGCTGTTTTTT
>.|.|15|TRBJ2-3|TRBV2
CASSDSGVSTDTQNF
TGTGCCAGCAGTGACAGCGGAGTTAGCACAGATACGCAGAATTTT
>TRBD1|few|14|TRBJ1-1|TRBV12-3/TRBV12-4
CASSADRVTAEAFF
TGTGCCAGCAGTGCGGACAGGGTTACGGCTGAAGCTTTCTTT
>.|.|13|TRBJ1-4|TRBV20-1
CSASGIYREKLFF
TGCAGTGCTAGTGGGATCTACAGGGAAAAACTGTTTTTT
>.|few|14|TRBJ1-5|TRBV24-1
CATSDFGPNQPQHF
TGTGCCACCAGTGATTTCGGACCAAATCAGCCCCAGCATTTT
>.|few|14|TRBJ1-1|TRBV7-2
CASRITGMNTEAFF
TGTGCCAGCAGGATAACAGGGATGAACACTGAAGCTTTCTTT
>TRBD2|many|17|TRBJ2-7|TRBV18
CASSPPTSGGPRDEQYF
TGTGCCAGCTCACCGCCGACTAGCGGGGGGCCTCGGGACGAGCAGTACTTC
>.|.|14|TRBJ2-4|TRBV20-1
CSARVSHAKNIQYF
TGCAGTGCTAGAGTTTCCCACGCCAAAAACATTCAGTACTTC
>.|many|14|TRBJ2-2|TRBV5-1
CASSLDQFTGELFF
TGCGCCAGCAGCTTGGATCAGTTTACCGGGGAGCTGTTTTTT
>.|many|16|TRBJ2-7|TRBV20-1
CSARESGGTLSYEQYF
TGCAGTGCTAGAGAGTCGGGCGGGACCTTATCCTACGAGCAGTACTTC
>TRBD2|many|15|TRBJ2-5|TRBV6-5
CASSVSGTRKETQYF
TGTGCCAGCAGTGTATCCGGGACTAGGAAGGAGACCCAGTACTTC
>TRBD2|few|16|TRBJ2-3|TRBV29-1
CRLKWTSGRGTDTQYF
TGCAGGTTAAAGTGGACTAGCGGGAGAGGCACAGATACGCAGTATTTT
>.|many|13|TRBJ2-2|TRBV7-3
CASSLAHTGELFF
TGTGCCAGCAGCTTAGCTCACACCGGGGAGCTGTTTTTT
>.|.|15|TRBJ1-2|TRBV7-9
CASSLVQGREEGYTF
TGTGCCAGCAGCTTAGTGCAGGGGCGAGAGGAAGGCTACACCTTC
>.|many|15|TRBJ2-2|TRBV6-6
CASSYSLEGTGELFF
TGTGCCAGCAGTTACTCGCTGGAGGGGACCGGGGAGCTGTTTTTT
>.|many|15|TRBJ1-5|TRBV5-5
CASSLVTGNNQPQHF
TGTGCCAGCAGCTTGGTCACGGGAAACAATCAGCCCCAGCATTTT